The 15 T cell receptor beta chains below all came from one sample that was sequenced in a study of T cells in Graves' hyperthyroidism and ophthalmopathy (dated by TCRdb to about 2019). Libraries were made using multiplex PCR. The sequencing machine was an Illumina HiSeq 2000. The TCR beta CDR3 regions were amplified from the RNA transcripts. The first round of RT-PCR for the TCR CDR3 was performed with the HTBI primer set and the Qiagen OneStep RT-PCR kit. TCRdb applied fastp at Q25 and MiXCR to the public reads, then kept only in-frame beta chains. CDR3 protein sequences are deduplicated, and each keeps its most common genes and DNA. In all, the sample holds about 690,000 distinct CDR3 sequences, and around 16% of those were seen once. Jointly, the top ten make up roughly 15% of the sample. Material: blood. The source is a man aged 50 or older with Graves' hyperthyroidism.

Many counts were recorded for this clonotype. The chain joins TRBV28 to TRBJ2-1, with D possibly TRBD1 on 6 matching bases. This CDR3 has 16 residues. Germline CDR1 MDHEN, CDR2 SYDVKM. Trimming removed 7 bases at V and 4 bases at J, with 20 bases between. CDR3 residues: CASTKTGKGSYNEQFF. CDR3 nucleotides: TGTGCCAGCACGAAAACAGGGAAGGGGTCTTACAATGAGCAGTTCTTC.

This clonotype occurred a few times. The rearrangement joins TRBV29-1 to TRBJ2-5; a weak D match, TRBD2 (5 bases). V was cut by 2 bases and J by 5 bases, with 9 bases left in between. The CDR3 covers 12 residues. The germline CDR1 and CDR2 sequences are SQVTM and ANQGSEA. As DNA, the CDR3 is TGCAGCGTTGAAAAGGGCGGGGAGACCCAGTACTTC. Translation: CSVEKGGETQYF.

This clonotype was observed at least ten times. The chain links TRBV2 to TRBJ2-7; 7 nucleotides agree with TRBD1. This CDR3 comprises 14 residues. The J segment lost 3 bases and the V segment lost 4 bases, leaving 6 bases of the junction unmatched. Germline lookup yields CDR1 SNHLY and CDR2 FYNNEI. This CDR3 reads CASSARQGVYEQYF. The CDR3 region has the DNA TGTGCCAGCAGTGCACGGCAGGGGGTCTACGAGCAGTACTTC.

This clonotype was detected a few times. CDR3 region: CASSIRGLAAGDTQYF. The CDR3 bases are TGTGCCAGTAGTATAAGAGGACTAGCGGCGGGCGATACGCAGTATTTT. The chain joins TRBV19 to TRBJ2-3, with 10 bases fitting TRBD2. The germline V gene has CDR1 LNHDA and CDR2 SQIVND (reference sequence). Trimming cost V 2 bases and J 6 bases; bases outside gene matches: 8. This CDR3 is 16 amino acids long. The full variable domain, rest sourced from reference TRBV19 and TRBJ2-3, is DGGITQSPKYLFRKEGQNVTLSCEQNLNHDAMYWYRQDPGQGLRLIYYSQIVNDFQKGDIAEGYSVSREKKESFPLTVTSAQKNPTAFYLCASSIRGLAAGDTQYFGPGTRLTVL.

This clonotype has only a few counts. The CDR3 reads CASSYPPGQGRTGELFF. The CDR3 bases are TGTGCCAGCAGTTATCCGCCGGGACAGGGCCGCACCGGGGAGCTGTTTTTT. The rearrangement uses TRBV6-1 and TRBJ2-2; 9 positions match TRBD1. With V trimmed by 5 bases and J by 4 bases, 11 bases remained unmatched. The CDR3 totals 17 residues. CDR1 is MNHNS and CDR2 is SASEGT in the germline V gene.

The chain joins TRBV19 to TRBJ2-7; tentative D call: TRBD2 (5 bases). The V gene lost 3 bases and the J gene lost 0 bases, with 15 bases spanning the gap. The CDR3 length is 16 residues. Germline values: CDR1 LNHDA, CDR2 SQIVND (reference sequence). The DNA for the CDR3 is TGTGCCAGTAGTATCTCCGTGGCCCGGGGCTCCTACGAGCAGTACTTC. This sequence encodes CASSISVARGSYEQYF.

The rearrangement links TRBV19 to TRBJ2-7, with 9 bases that match TRBD1. CDR3 length equals 15 residues. V lost 3 bases, J lost 3 bases, and 6 bases stayed unmatched. The germline gives CDR1 LNHDA, CDR2 SQIVND (reference sequence). The CDR3, as DNA: TGTGCCAGTAGTATGGGACAGGGAACCTACTACGAGCAGTACTTC. Its translation is CASSMGQGTYYEQYF. The full variable domain, with the rest looked up from reference TRBV19 and TRBJ2-7, is DGGITQSPKYLFRKEGQNVTLSCEQNLNHDAMYWYRQDPGQGLRLIYYSQIVNDFQKGDIAEGYSVSREKKESFPLTVTSAQKNPTAFYLCASSMGQGTYYEQYFGPGTRLTVT.

This chain joins TRBV19 and TRBJ2-5, with 9 bases identical to TRBD1. CDR1 and CDR2 from the germline V gene are LNHDA and SQIVND (reference sequence). The CDR3 length is 16 residues. V trimming: 3 bases; J trimming: 5 bases; junction bases outside the gene matches: 10. The CDR3 spells CASSMWSGQGWETQYF. CDR3 in DNA: TGTGCCAGTAGTATGTGGAGCGGACAGGGGTGGGAGACCCAGTACTTC.

This clonotype was detected many times. The V call is TRBV13, the J call TRBJ2-3, with D possibly TRBD2 on 6 matching bases. The germline CDR1 and CDR2 sequences are PRHDT and FYEKMQ (reference sequence). V was shortened by 5 bases and J by 3 bases, with 15 bases between the two germline ends. CDR3 length equals 15 residues. The CDR3 nucleotides read TGTGCCAGCAGCATCGGACTAACTCCGACAGATACGCAGTATTTT. Translation: CASSIGLTPTDTQYF.

This clonotype was recorded many times. V is TRBV10-3 and J is TRBJ2-2; 7 nucleotides align to TRBD1. The V gene end was trimmed by 2 bases and the J gene end by 4 bases; junction bases not matched to a gene: 13. The CDR3 has 18 residues. Germline V CDR1 and CDR2: ENHRY, SYGVKD. The DNA for the CDR3 is TGTGCCATCAGTGAGCTGAGGACAGGCGGGCCTGGCACCGGGGAGCTGTTTTTT. Amino acids: CAISELRTGGPGTGELFF.

At least ten counts were recorded for this clonotype. The chain employs TRBV5-5 and TRBJ2-7, with TRBD1 matching 9 bases. Germline V CDR1 and CDR2: SGHKS, YYEKEE (reference sequence). Germline trimming cut 5 bases from V and 2 bases from J; bases unmatched to any gene: 5. The CDR3 length is 14 residues. CDR3 nucleotide sequence: TGTGCCAGCAGGGCCGGGACAGGGACCTACGAGCAGTACTTC. Protein product: CASRAGTGTYEQYF.

This clonotype was recorded a few times. This chain uses TRBV6-1 with TRBJ1-1; D is uncertain. This CDR3 is 15 amino acids long. V lost 7 bases and J 4 bases, leaving 19 bases between the germline ends. Germline loops: CDR1 MNHNS, CDR2 SASEGT. The CDR3 sequence is CASTRTIKPPTEAFF. CDR3 bases: TGTGCCAGCACCCGGACGATTAAGCCCCCCACTGAAGCTTTCTTT.

This clonotype showed up just a few times. V is TRBV18 and J is TRBJ2-7, with a possible D match to TRBD1 (6 bases). Germline lookup yields CDR1 KGHSH and CDR2 LQKENI. V was trimmed by 0 bases and J by 0 bases, leaving 12 bases between them. CDR3 length: 16 amino acids. The CDR3 loop reads CASSPPYRDLSYEQYF. Written as DNA, the CDR3 is TGTGCCAGCTCACCACCGTACAGGGACCTCTCCTACGAGCAGTACTTC.

In its sample, this clonotype was seen many times. The genes are TRBV28 and TRBJ2-7; no firm D call. The CDR3 has 15 residues. V lost 5 bases, J lost 2 bases, and 16 bases lay in between. The germline V gene encodes CDR1 MDHEN and CDR2 SYDVKM. CDR3: CASSGPLDGTYEQYF. The CDR3 bases are TGTGCCAGCAGTGGCCCCTTGGACGGCACCTACGAGCAGTACTTC.

The sample holds many counts of this clonotype. The chain uses TRBV12-3 or TRBV12-4 and TRBJ2-2; TRBD2 aligns across 7 bases. CDR3 length: 15 amino acids. J gave up 0 bases and V 3 bases, and 1 base lay outside the gene matches. The CDR3 is CASSFGGTNTGELFF. The CDR3 DNA sequence: TGTGCCAGCAGTTTCGGGGGGACGAACACCGGGGAGCTGTTTTTT.